The entry that follows covers one TCR beta chain sequence. This sample stems from a study of technical replicates of blood from a handful of donors. Germline V gene sequence: CDR1 SGHTA, CDR2 FQGTGA. This CDR3 contains 16 residues. V lost 4 bases and J 0 bases, leaving 14 bases between the germline ends. Generated by immunoSEQ multiplex PCR, the TCRdb table keeps only in-frame clones and is missing some. This table holds roughly 90,000 clones, less than 96% found once. The chain joins TRBV7-3 to TRBJ2-3, with D possibly matching TRBD2 (6 bases). Source material: T cells isolated from PBMCs. This TCR derives from a human donor in good health. The CDR3 bases are TGTGCCAGCAGCTCTGATAGCGGCTCTAGCACAGATACGCAGTATTTT. It is translated as CASSSDSGSSTDTQYF.